The table lists the clone carrying this T cell receptor beta chain with a count of one. V was cut by 8 bases and J by 4 bases, with 26 bases left in between. Per germline, CDR1 ENHRY and CDR2 SYGVKD. The CDR3 spans 17 residues. The sample comes from a study of blood T cell repertoires in COVID-19. The overall study: The study drew acute and convalescent COVID-19 samples from the United States, Italy and Spain. PBMCs, B-cell-depleted T cells, or T cells provided the cDNA or gDNA that made up the material.

Source study methods: Amplification from reference gene primers served as the basis for estimated nucleated cell counts. Generated by immunoSEQ multiplex PCR, the TCRdb table keeps only in-frame clones and is missing some. V, J and clone size are taken as reported in that table, and D and trimming were inferred from the DNA itself. Of 30,000 to 35,000 clones listed, 80% to 90% are singletons. The rearrangement links TRBV10-3 to TRBJ2-5; TRBD1 might be the D (6 bases). The sequencing sample was made of peripheral blood. The clonotype comes from a middle-aged man with acute or convalescent COVID-19. The CDR3 sequence: CAIGVVVWGQSVETQYF. The CDR3 DNA sequence: TGTGCCATCGGGGTGGTTGTCTGGGGGCAGTCGGTAGAGACCCAGTACTTC.